This T cell receptor beta chain was sequenced in a study of cytomegalovirus exposure and HLA in healthy donors. Study-wide points: A prior analysis recorded that most TCR beta V segments were productive about 87% or about 30% of the time.

The donors comprised healthy bone marrow donors. The primer mix had 60 Vbeta and 13 Jbeta primers. Profiled with immunoSEQ multiplex PCR; TCRdb holds only in-frame clones, not every one. The sample consists of about 140,000 clones, more than 70% of them appearing once. This clone was counted between two and nine times. Its target is unknown. This CDR3 is built from 14 residues. Germline V CDR1 and CDR2: SGHDN, FVKESK. V lost 4 bases to trimming and J lost 4 bases, with 13 bases between them. The sequence was collected from a man aged 35-49 years in good health and CMV-seronegative. The sample taken for sequencing was PBMCs. V is TRBV14 and J is TRBJ1-1; D ambiguous. CDR3 amino acids: CASSPKAVGTEAFF. For the CDR3, the DNA is TGTGCCAGCAGCCCCAAGGCGGTGGGCACTGAAGCTTTCTTT.